The 21 T cell receptor beta chains in this list originate from one sample, sequenced in a study of blood T cell repertoires in COVID-19. Sequenced by immunoSEQ multiplex PCR; TCRdb stores in-frame clones only, minus some. The sample has 30,000 or so clones, about four fifths seen once. Sequenced input: peripheral blood. The receptors come from an elderly man with active or convalescent COVID-19.

The genes are TRBV5-1 and TRBJ2-5; 9 bases match TRBD1. Germline-derived CDR1 and CDR2 are SGHRS and YFSETQ. The CDR3 has 15 amino acids. Trimming at V came to 0 bases and at J to 4 bases, leaving 4 bases not matched to a gene. The CDR3 loop reads CASSLGTGDTETQYF. CDR3 nucleotide sequence: TGCGCCAGCAGCTTGGGGACAGGGGATACAGAGACCCAGTACTTC.

The chain employs TRBV2 and TRBJ1-5; D is uncertain. The CDR3 is made up of 13 amino acids. V was trimmed by 7 bases and J by 4 bases, leaving 11 bases between them. CDR1 and CDR2 from the germline V gene are SNHLY and FYNNEI. This CDR3 is CASNFEGNQPQHF. The CDR3 DNA is TGTGCCAGCAATTTTGAGGGAAATCAGCCCCAGCATTTT.

V is TRBV4-2 and J is TRBJ2-3, with 7 bases fitting TRBD2. This CDR3 comprises 16 residues. Germline V gives CDR1 LGHNA, CDR2 YNFKEQ. After removal of 4 bases from V and 4 bases from J, the junction contained 11 bases not matched to a gene. For the CDR3, the DNA is TGTGCCAGCAGCCCCCGAATCGGGGGGTTGGCAGATACGCAGTATTTT. It encodes CASSPRIGGLADTQYF.

With respect to this clone: The junction differs from germline at one of its ends, possibly a read error. The rearrangement links TRBV7-9 to TRBJ2-7, with D possibly TRBD1 on 6 matching bases. Germline V gene data show CDR1 as SEHNR and CDR2 as FQNEAQ (reference sequence). This CDR3 is built from 12 residues. DNA for the CDR3: TGTGCCAGCAGCGTAGCAGGGGACGAGCAGTACTTC. It is translated as CASSVAGDEQYF.

The rearrangement links TRBV11-2 to TRBJ1-3; D gene unclear. Germline CDR1 is SGHAT and CDR2 is FQNNGV. The length of the CDR3 is 15 residues. V shed 2 bases and J shed 1 base, with 9 bases lying between them. For the CDR3, the DNA is TGTGCCAGCAGCTTATTAAAGAGGTCTGGAAACACCATATATTTT. Amino acids: CASSLLKRSGNTIYF.

The gene calls are TRBV7-9 and TRBJ2-3, with 7 bases that match TRBD1. The V gene's germline CDR1 is SEHNR and CDR2 FQNEAQ (reference sequence). V lost 1 base to trimming and J lost 8 bases; unmatched junction nucleotides: 9. The CDR3 consists of 15 residues. CDR3 region: CASSLGTGEWGTQYF. The CDR3 region has the DNA TGTGCCAGCAGCTTAGGGACAGGAGAGTGGGGTACGCAGTATTTT.

V is TRBV27 and J is TRBJ2-5; possible D gene TRBD1, 5 bases. CDR1 and CDR2 from the germline V gene are MNHEY and SMNVEV (reference sequence). The V gene lost 6 bases and the J gene lost 7 bases, with 15 bases spanning the gap. The CDR3 spans 13 residues. The CDR3 loop reads CASRTTAGRTQYF. In DNA, the CDR3 is TGTGCCAGCAGAACGACAGCCGGACGGACCCAGTACTTC.

V usage is TRBV28 and J usage is TRBJ2-2, with TRBD1 identical over 7 bases. The CDR3 length is 17 residues. Germline V gene lookup returns CDR1 MDHEN and CDR2 SYDVKM. Trimming took 7 bases from V and 4 from J; bases not matched to a gene: 15. CDR3 residues: CASTSLGQDGGTGELFF. The CDR3, as DNA: TGTGCCAGCACCTCCCTAGGACAGGACGGAGGCACCGGGGAGCTGTTTTTT.

The CDR3 protein is CASSALPAGPHNEQFF. CDR3 nucleotide sequence: TGTGCCAGTAGTGCCCTTCCAGCGGGGCCCCACAATGAGCAGTTCTTC. This chain connects TRBV19 to TRBJ2-1; 7 bases map to TRBD2. The CDR3 extends over 16 amino acids. The V segment lost 5 bases and the J segment 5 bases; nucleotides outside the gene matches: 12. Germline V gene sequence: CDR1 LNHDA, CDR2 SQIVND (reference sequence).

The rearrangement uses TRBV19 and TRBJ2-5; D not resolved. The CDR3 runs 14 residues. V was shortened by 4 bases and J by 0 bases, with 9 bases between the two germline ends. The germline CDR1 and CDR2 sequences are LNHDA and SQIVND (reference sequence). The CDR3: CASSRADYQETQYF. The CDR3 coding sequence is TGTGCCAGTAGTAGGGCCGATTACCAAGAGACCCAGTACTTC.

The V call is TRBV3-1 (or the pseudogene TRBV3-2), the J call TRBJ1-1; 10 nucleotides line up with TRBD1. The ends lost 10 bases at V and 0 bases at J; junction bases unmatched: 11. The CDR3 sequence is 16 residues long. Germline V gene data show CDR1 as LGHDT and CDR2 as YNNKEL (reference sequence). The CDR3 protein is CATGGGQGILNTEAFF. In DNA form, the CDR3 reads TGTGCCACCGGTGGGGGACAGGGGATCTTGAACACTGAAGCTTTCTTT.

The chain carries TRBV6-5 and TRBJ2-7; 9 bases are shared with TRBD2. Per the germline V gene, CDR1 is MNHEY and CDR2 is SVGAGI. Trimming removed 4 bases from V and 5 bases from J; junction bases left unmatched: 6. CDR3 length equals 14 residues. The CDR3 region is CASSSGLAENEQYF. Here the CDR3 DNA reads TGTGCCAGCAGTTCGGGACTAGCAGAAAACGAGCAGTACTTC.

This clone has only a few counts. This rearrangement joins TRBV5-6 to TRBJ1-2; D gene ambiguous. Germline V gene lookup returns CDR1 SGHDT and CDR2 YYEEEE. CDR3 length equals 15 residues. The V and J ends lost 0 bases and 4 bases respectively, with 13 bases between them. CDR3 coding DNA: TGTGCCAGCAGCTTGGGTGAAATCTCCGGCTATGGCTACACCTTC. It is translated as CASSLGEISGYGYTF.

This clone is judged medium-sized (0.01 to 0.1%). This chain joins TRBV2 and TRBJ2-7; the D gene is possibly TRBD1 (5 bases). Germline CDR1 and CDR2: SNHLY and FYNNEI. Trimming removed 3 bases from V and 2 bases from J, with 8 bases in between. CDR3 length: 13 residues. The DNA for the CDR3 is TGTGCCAGCAGTGATACGGACACCTACGAGCAGTACTTC. Translation gives CASSDTDTYEQYF.

The rearrangement joins TRBV7-9 to TRBJ2-1; tentatively, D is TRBD2 (5 bases). Germline assignment: CDR1 SEHNR and CDR2 FQNEAQ (reference sequence). Trimming removed 5 bases from V and 3 bases from J, with 8 bases in between. The CDR3 has 13 amino acids. CDR3 in amino acids: CASSPRDYNEQFF. The CDR3 DNA follows: TGTGCCAGCAGCCCCCGGGACTACAATGAGCAGTTCTTC.

The chain links TRBV5-6 to TRBJ2-7; TRBD1 aligns across 7 bases. There are 15 residues in the CDR3. V dropped 2 bases and J dropped 2; count of bases not matched to a gene: 7. Germline CDR1 reads SGHDT; CDR2 reads YYEEEE. In DNA, the CDR3 is TGTGCCAGCAGCTTACCCGGACAGGACGCCTACGAGCAGTACTTC. This codes for CASSLPGQDAYEQYF.

The chain combines TRBV5-1 with TRBJ2-1; D perhaps matches TRBD2 (5 bases). V was pared by 2 bases and J by 9 bases, with 15 bases between. The germline gives CDR1 SGHRS, CDR2 YFSETQ. The CDR3 covers 14 residues. CDR3 in amino acids: CASSLQTVSGEQFF. As DNA, the CDR3 is TGCGCCAGCAGCTTACAAACGGTAAGCGGTGAGCAGTTCTTC.

The table lists this clone with a count of one. J is TRBJ1-1 and V is TRBV11-2; possibly TRBD1 for D (5 bases). The V gene's germline CDR1 is SGHAT and CDR2 FQNNGV. Trimming left V 1 base short and J 5 bases short, with 11 bases between. There are 14 residues in the CDR3. DNA for the CDR3: TGTGCCAGCAGCTTAGGGGGCCGTGGTACTGAAGCTTTCTTT. Protein: CASSLGGRGTEAFF. The variable domain in full, with the rest retrieved from reference TRBV11-2 and TRBJ1-1, is EAGVAQSPRYKIIEKRQSVAFWCNPISGHATLYWYQQILGQGPKLLIQFQNNGVVDDSQLPKDRFSAERLKGVDSTLKIQPAKLEDSAVYLCASSLGGRGTEAFFGQGTRLTVV.

This chain uses TRBV19 with TRBJ2-1; 10 nucleotides align to TRBD2. The CDR3 is made up of 15 amino acids. From germline, CDR1 is LNHDA and CDR2 SQIVND (reference sequence). Trimming cost V 7 bases and J 6 bases; bases outside gene matches: 9. The CDR3: CASKPSGSIANEQFF. CDR3 coding DNA: TGTGCCAGTAAACCTAGCGGGAGTATCGCCAATGAGCAGTTCTTC.

The V call is TRBV5-1, the J call TRBJ1-1; no firm D call. CDR3 length: 11 residues. Trimming took off 3 bases at V and 7 bases at J, with 7 bases between the two ends. Germline CDR1 reads SGHRS; CDR2 reads YFSETQ. CDR3 protein: CASSSGSEAFF. As DNA, the CDR3 is TGCGCCAGCAGCTCGGGTAGTGAAGCTTTCTTT.

The rearrangement uses TRBV19 and TRBJ1-1; D gene uncertain. The V gene's germline CDR1 is LNHDA and CDR2 SQIVND (reference sequence). V was clipped by 6 bases and J by 0 bases, with 17 bases between them. This CDR3 is built from 16 residues. The CDR3 loop reads CASRVDWADMNTEAFF. The CDR3 DNA reads TGTGCCAGTAGGGTAGATTGGGCAGACATGAACACTGAAGCTTTCTTT.